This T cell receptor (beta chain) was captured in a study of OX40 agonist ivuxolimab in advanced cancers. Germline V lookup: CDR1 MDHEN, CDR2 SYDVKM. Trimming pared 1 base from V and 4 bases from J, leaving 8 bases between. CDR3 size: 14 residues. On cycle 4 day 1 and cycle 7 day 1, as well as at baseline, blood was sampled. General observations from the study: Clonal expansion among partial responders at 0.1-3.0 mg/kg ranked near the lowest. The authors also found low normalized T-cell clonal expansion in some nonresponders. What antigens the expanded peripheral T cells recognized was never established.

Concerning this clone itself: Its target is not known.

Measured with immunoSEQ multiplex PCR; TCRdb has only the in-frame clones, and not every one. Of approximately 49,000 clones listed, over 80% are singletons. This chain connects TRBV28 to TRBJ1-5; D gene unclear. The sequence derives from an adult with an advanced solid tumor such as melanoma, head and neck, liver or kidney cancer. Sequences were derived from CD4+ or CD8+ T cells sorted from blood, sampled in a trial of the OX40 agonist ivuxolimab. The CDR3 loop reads CASSLYVENQPQHF. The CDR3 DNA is TGTGCCAGCAGTTTATATGTAGAGAATCAGCCCCAGCATTTT.